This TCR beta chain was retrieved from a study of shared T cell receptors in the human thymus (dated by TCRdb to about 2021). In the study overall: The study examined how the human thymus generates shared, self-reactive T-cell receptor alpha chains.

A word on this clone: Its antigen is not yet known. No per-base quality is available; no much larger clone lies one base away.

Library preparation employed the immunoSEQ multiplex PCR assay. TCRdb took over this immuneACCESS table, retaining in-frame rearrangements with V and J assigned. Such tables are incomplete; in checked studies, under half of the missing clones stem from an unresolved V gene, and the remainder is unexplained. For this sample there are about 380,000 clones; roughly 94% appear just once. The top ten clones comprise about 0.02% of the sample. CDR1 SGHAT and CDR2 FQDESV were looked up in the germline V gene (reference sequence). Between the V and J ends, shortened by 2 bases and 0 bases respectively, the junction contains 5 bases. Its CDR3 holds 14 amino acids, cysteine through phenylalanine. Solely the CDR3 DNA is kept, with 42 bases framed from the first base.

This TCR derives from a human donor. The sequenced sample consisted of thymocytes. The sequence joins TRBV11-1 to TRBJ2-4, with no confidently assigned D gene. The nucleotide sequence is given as TGTGCCAGCAGCTTAACACTAGCCAAAAACATTCAGTACTTC. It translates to CASSLTLAKNIQYF.